This TCR beta chain was retrieved from a study of T cells in localized non-small cell lung cancer. Study conclusions and caveats: The highest T cell clonality was in uninvolved adjacent lung, above tumor. It remains possible that heterogeneity exists, since only one tumor region was sequenced. Blood T cell density predicted longer survival; adjacent-lung clonality, shorter.

With 1 base clipped from V and 1 base from J, the junction kept 5 bases outside the gene matches. The CDR3 extends over 16 amino acids. Looked up from germline, CDR1 is SGHRS and CDR2 is YFSETQ. This clone turned up a few times. What it recognizes is unknown. Sequencing used immunoSEQ multiplex PCR; TCRdb keeps in-frame clones, though not all of them. Here the sample spans tens of thousands of clones, nearly 90% being singletons. The V call is TRBV5-1, the J call TRBJ2-5, with TRBD2 matching over 9 bases. The clonotype comes from a woman aged 35-75 years with stage I lung adenocarcinoma. This specimen was peripheral blood, taken before any cancer treatment. CDR3 amino acids: CASSLSAGGFQETQYF. The CDR3 coding sequence is TGCGCCAGCAGCTTGTCGGCGGGAGGGTTCCAAGAGACCCAGTACTTC.